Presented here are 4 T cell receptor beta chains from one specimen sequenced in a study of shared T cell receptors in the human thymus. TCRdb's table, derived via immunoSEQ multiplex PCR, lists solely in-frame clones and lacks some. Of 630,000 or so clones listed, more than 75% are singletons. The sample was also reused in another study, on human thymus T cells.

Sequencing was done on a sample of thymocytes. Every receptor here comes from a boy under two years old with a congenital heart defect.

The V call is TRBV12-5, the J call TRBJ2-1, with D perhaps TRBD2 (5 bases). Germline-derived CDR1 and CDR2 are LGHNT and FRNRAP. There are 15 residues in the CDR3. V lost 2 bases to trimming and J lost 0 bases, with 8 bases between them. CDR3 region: CASGLLRVSYNEQFF. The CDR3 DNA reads TGTGCTAGTGGTTTGCTGCGGGTCTCCTACAATGAGCAGTTCTTC.

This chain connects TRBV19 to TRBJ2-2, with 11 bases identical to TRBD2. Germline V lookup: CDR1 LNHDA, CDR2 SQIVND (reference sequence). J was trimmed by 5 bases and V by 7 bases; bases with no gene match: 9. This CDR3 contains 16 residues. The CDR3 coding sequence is TGTGCCAGTACGGCGGGGTCTAGCGGGGGGACCGGGGAGCTGTTTTTT. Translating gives CASTAGSSGGTGELFF.

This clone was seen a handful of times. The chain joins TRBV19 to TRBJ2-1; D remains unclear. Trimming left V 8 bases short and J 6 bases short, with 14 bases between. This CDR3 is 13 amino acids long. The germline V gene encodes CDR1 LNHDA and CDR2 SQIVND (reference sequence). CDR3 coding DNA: TGTGCCAGTGGGCCCCTACAGTGCAATGAGCAGTTCTTC. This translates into CASGPLQCNEQFF.

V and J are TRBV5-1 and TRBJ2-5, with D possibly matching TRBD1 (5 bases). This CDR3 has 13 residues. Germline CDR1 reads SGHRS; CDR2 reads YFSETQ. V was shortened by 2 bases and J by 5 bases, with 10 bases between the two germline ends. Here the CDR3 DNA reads TGCGCCAGCAGCTTCGTGGGGCCGGAGACCCAGTACTTC. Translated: CASSFVGPETQYF.